Presented here are 17 T cell receptor beta chains from one specimen sequenced in a study of OX40 agonist ivuxolimab in advanced cancers. The repertoire was sequenced with immunoSEQ multiplex PCR; TCRdb's copy has only in-frame clones and lacks some. The sample records roughly 70,000 clones, roughly 85% being singletons. Sequences were derived from CD4+ or CD8+ T cells sorted from blood, sampled in a trial of the OX40 agonist ivuxolimab. The receptors here all came from an adult with an advanced solid tumor such as melanoma, head and neck, liver or kidney cancer.

The table lists this clone with a few counts. The V and J genes are TRBV27 and TRBJ1-5, with 7 bases that match TRBD1. V shed 6 bases and J 6 bases; nucleotides not matched to a gene: 8. The CDR3 totals 14 residues. Germline CDR1 reads MNHEY; CDR2 reads SMNVEV (reference sequence). The chain's CDR3 is CASSRGQVGQPQHF. The CDR3 region has the DNA TGTGCCAGCAGCCGAGGACAGGTGGGTCAGCCCCAGCATTTT.

The V call is TRBV7-9, the J call TRBJ1-1, with D uncertain. The CDR3 runs to 14 residues. V dropped 5 bases and J dropped 5 bases, with 15 bases sitting between them. In germline, CDR1 is SEHNR, CDR2 FQNEAQ (reference sequence). CDR3 amino acids: CASSQSRGPTEAFF. CDR3 nucleotide sequence: TGTGCCAGCAGCCAAAGTCGAGGACCGACTGAAGCTTTCTTT.

This clone has just a few counts. This rearrangement joins TRBV10-3 to TRBJ1-4; perhaps TRBD1 as D (6 bases). This CDR3 has 15 amino acids. V dropped 0 bases and J dropped 4 bases, with 9 bases sitting between them. Germline V lookup: CDR1 ENHRY, CDR2 SYGVKD. CDR3 sequence: CAISESNRVNEKLFF. In nucleotides, the CDR3 is TGTGCCATCAGTGAGTCGAACAGGGTTAATGAAAAACTGTTTTTT.

The rearrangement joins TRBV10-3 to TRBJ2-5; D gene ambiguous. Germline lookup yields CDR1 ENHRY and CDR2 SYGVKD. CDR3 length equals 14 residues. V lost 0 bases, J lost 5 bases, and 10 bases lay in between. CDR3 DNA: TGTGCCATCAGTGAGTCGACGAGCCGGGAGACCCAGTACTTC. As protein: CAISESTSRETQYF.

This clone was counted a single time. The V call is TRBV19, the J call TRBJ1-5; D remains unclear. V was shortened by 7 bases and J by 4 bases, with 14 bases between the two germline ends. The CDR3 totals 14 residues. Germline-derived CDR1 and CDR2 are LNHDA and SQIVND (reference sequence). The CDR3 DNA is TGTGCCAGTACTTCCGCCGGACTGAATCAGCCCCAGCATTTT. It yields the protein CASTSAGLNQPQHF. Full variable domain (missing parts from reference TRBV19 and TRBJ1-5): DGGITQSPKYLFRKEGQNVTLSCEQNLNHDAMYWYRQDPGQGLRLIYYSQIVNDFQKGDIAEGYSVSREKKESFPLTVTSAQKNPTAFYLCASTSAGLNQPQHFGDGTRLSIL.

This chain uses TRBV29-1 with TRBJ2-5; D is perhaps TRBD2 (6 bases). V dropped 2 bases and J dropped 5 bases, with 9 bases sitting between them. The CDR3 is made up of 12 amino acids. CDR1 and CDR2 (germline): SQVTM, ANQGSEA. CDR3 DNA sequence: TGCAGCGTTGAATGGAGCGGGGAGACCCAGTACTTC. Amino acid sequence: CSVEWSGETQYF.

The chain has TRBV4-1 and TRBJ2-3; no reliable D call. The CDR3 consists of 14 residues. Trimming took 2 bases from V and 4 from J, leaving 10 bases between them. Germline values: CDR1 MGHRA, CDR2 YSYEKL. The CDR3 coding sequence is TGCGCCAGCAGCCAATACCAGTGGGCAGATACGCAGTATTTT. Its translation is CASSQYQWADTQYF.

The J gene is TRBJ2-5, the V gene TRBV7-2; 10 bases agree with TRBD2. This CDR3 has 17 residues. V dropped 2 bases and J dropped 4; count of bases not matched to a gene: 10. Per germline, CDR1 SGHTA and CDR2 FQGNSA. Written as DNA, the CDR3 is TGTGCCAGCAGCTTATGGAGTCTAGCGGGAGCAGGAGAGACCCAGTACTTC. It codes for CASSLWSLAGAGETQYF. The full variable domain, completed using reference TRBV7-2 and TRBJ2-5, is GAGVSQSPSNKVTEKGKDVELRCDPISGHTALYWYRQSLGQGLEFLIYFQGNSAPDKSGLPSDRFSAERTGGSVSTLTIQRTQQEDSAVYLCASSLWSLAGAGETQYFGPGTRLLVL.

V is TRBV30 and J is TRBJ1-1; D may be TRBD1 (5 bases). This CDR3 spans 13 amino acids. The V end lost 5 bases, the J end lost 1 base, and 11 bases lay between the germline ends. Germline values: CDR1 GTSNPN, CDR2 SVGIG (reference sequence). The CDR3 sequence is CAWQVTGNTEAFF. DNA of the CDR3: TGTGCCTGGCAGGTCACAGGGAACACTGAAGCTTTCTTT. Supplemented by reference TRBV30 and TRBJ1-1, the full variable domain reads SQTIHQWPATLVQPVGSPLSLECTVEGTSNPNLYWYRQAAGRGLQLLFYSVGIGQISSEVPQNLSASRPQDRQFILSSKKLLLSDSGFYLCAWQVTGNTEAFFGQGTRLTVV.

The chain couples TRBV11-2 to TRBJ1-4; 7 bases agree with TRBD1. Germline loops: CDR1 SGHAT, CDR2 FQNNGV. CDR3 length equals 18 residues. After removal of 1 base from V and 0 bases from J, the junction contained 8 bases not matched to a gene. The CDR3 nucleotides read TGTGCCAGCAGCTTAGGGCTGACAGGGATACCAACTAATGAAAAACTGTTTTTT. Encoded protein: CASSLGLTGIPTNEKLFF.

The V gene is TRBV4-1, the J gene TRBJ2-3, with TRBD1 matching over 9 bases. Unmatched junction bases numbered 5, after V lost 5 bases and J lost 2 bases. The CDR3 runs to 15 residues. From germline, CDR1 is MGHRA and CDR2 YSYEKL. CDR3 DNA: TGCGCCAGCAGCTCACAGGGGGCCTACACAGATACGCAGTATTTT. Encoded protein: CASSSQGAYTDTQYF.

CDR3 sequence: CASSWQGREKLFF. CDR3 DNA sequence: TGTGCCAGTAGTTGGCAGGGAAGAGAAAAACTGTTTTTT. The chain combines TRBV19 with TRBJ1-4, with a possible D match to TRBD1 (5 bases). Trimming stripped 5 bases from V and 8 bases from J, with 12 bases between. The CDR3 extends over 13 amino acids. Per the germline V gene, CDR1 is LNHDA and CDR2 is SQIVND (reference sequence).

The rearrangement links TRBV7-8 to TRBJ1-4; D unclear. Looked up from germline, CDR1 is SGHVS and CDR2 is FQNEAQ. V gave up 2 bases and J gave up 8 bases, with 18 bases separating them. This CDR3 comprises 16 residues. CDR3 protein: CASSLLNPRLGEKLFF. Here the CDR3 DNA reads TGTGCCAGCAGCTTACTGAACCCTCGACTGGGGGAAAAACTGTTTTTT.

The rearrangement joins TRBV29-1 to TRBJ2-4; TRBD2 aligns across 16 bases. Germline values: CDR1 SQVTM, CDR2 ANQGSEA. The CDR3 extends over 15 amino acids. V was pared by 7 bases and J by 8 bases, with 8 bases of the junction left unmatched. The CDR3 sequence: CSAGTSGGASDIQYF. CDR3 nucleotide sequence: TGCAGCGCTGGGACTAGCGGGGGGGCCTCGGACATTCAGTACTTC.

The rearrangement links TRBV11-3 to TRBJ2-3; 10 nucleotides match TRBD2. Germline V gene lookup returns CDR1 SGHNT and CDR2 YENEEA. The J segment lost 5 bases and the V segment lost 1 base, leaving 9 bases of the junction unmatched. The CDR3 has 17 residues. The CDR3 loop is CASSLVLSGGLRDTQYF. The CDR3 DNA is TGTGCCAGCAGCTTAGTGCTTAGCGGGGGGCTTCGAGATACGCAGTATTTT.

In this sample, this clone turned up once. V and J are TRBV29-1 and TRBJ2-2; TRBD2 matches 11 bases. Germline V lookup: CDR1 SQVTM, CDR2 ANQGSEA. After removal of 4 bases from V and 6 bases from J, the junction contained 4 bases not matched to a gene. The CDR3 has 14 residues. CDR3 nucleotide sequence: TGCAGCGTTGGGCTAGCGGGAGGTCCCGGGGAGCTGTTTTTT. Amino acid sequence: CSVGLAGGPGELFF.

This chain uses TRBV27 with TRBJ1-5, with D unclear. The V gene lost 6 bases and the J gene lost 5 bases, with 20 bases spanning the gap. This CDR3 has 16 residues. Per germline, CDR1 MNHEY and CDR2 SMNVEV (reference sequence). In DNA form, the CDR3 reads TGTGCCAGCAGCTTCCTCAGCCCCCGAGGGCATCAGCCCCAGCATTTT. Amino acids: CASSFLSPRGHQPQHF.